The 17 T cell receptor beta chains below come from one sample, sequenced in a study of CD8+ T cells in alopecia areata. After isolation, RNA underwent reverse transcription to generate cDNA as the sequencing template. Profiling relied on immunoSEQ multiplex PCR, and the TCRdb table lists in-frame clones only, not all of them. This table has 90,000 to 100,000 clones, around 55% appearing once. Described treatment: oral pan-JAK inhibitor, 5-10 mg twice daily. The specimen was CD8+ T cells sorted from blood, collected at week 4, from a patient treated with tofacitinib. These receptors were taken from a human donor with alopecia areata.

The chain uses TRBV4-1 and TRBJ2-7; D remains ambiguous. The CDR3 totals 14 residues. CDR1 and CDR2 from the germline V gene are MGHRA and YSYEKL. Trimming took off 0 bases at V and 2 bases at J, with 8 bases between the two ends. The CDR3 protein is CASSQDFAPYEQYF. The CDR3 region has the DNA TGCGCCAGCAGCCAAGATTTCGCACCCTACGAGCAGTACTTC.

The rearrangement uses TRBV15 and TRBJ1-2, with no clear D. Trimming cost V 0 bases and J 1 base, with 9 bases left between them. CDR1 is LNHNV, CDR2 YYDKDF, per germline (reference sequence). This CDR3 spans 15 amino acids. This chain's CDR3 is CATSRDRQFNYGYTF. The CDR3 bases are TGTGCCACCAGCAGAGATAGACAATTTAACTATGGCTACACCTTC.

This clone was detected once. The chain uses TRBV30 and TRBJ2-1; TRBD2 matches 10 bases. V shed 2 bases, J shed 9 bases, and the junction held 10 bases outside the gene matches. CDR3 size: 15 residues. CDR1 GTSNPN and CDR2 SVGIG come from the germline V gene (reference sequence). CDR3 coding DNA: TGTGCCTGGAGTTCAGCGGGAGGGCCCGGGAGTGAGCAGTTCTTC. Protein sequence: CAWSSAGGPGSEQFF.

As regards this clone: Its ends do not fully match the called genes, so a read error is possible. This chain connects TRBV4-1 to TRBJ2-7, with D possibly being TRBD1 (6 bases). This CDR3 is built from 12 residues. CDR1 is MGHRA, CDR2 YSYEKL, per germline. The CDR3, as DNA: TGTGCCAGCAGCTGGGGGCGGAACGAGCAGTACTTC. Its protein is CASSWGRNEQYF.

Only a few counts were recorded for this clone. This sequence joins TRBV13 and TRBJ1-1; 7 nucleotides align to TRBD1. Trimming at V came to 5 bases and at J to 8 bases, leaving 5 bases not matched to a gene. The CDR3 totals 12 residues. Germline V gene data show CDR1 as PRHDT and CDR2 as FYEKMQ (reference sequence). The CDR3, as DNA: TGTGCCAGCAGCGTGGACAGGCTGGAAGCTTTCTTT. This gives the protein CASSVDRLEAFF.

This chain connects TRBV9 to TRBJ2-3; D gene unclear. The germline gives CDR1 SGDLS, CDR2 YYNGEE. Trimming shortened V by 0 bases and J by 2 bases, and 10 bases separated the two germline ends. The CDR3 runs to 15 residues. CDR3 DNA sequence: TGTGCCAGCAGCGTAGTCCCCGACAACACAGATACGCAGTATTTT. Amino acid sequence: CASSVVPDNTDTQYF. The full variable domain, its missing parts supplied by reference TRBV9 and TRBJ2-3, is DSGVTQTPKHLITATGQRVTLRCSPRSGDLSVYWYQQSLDQGLQFLIQYYNGEERAKGNILERFSAQQFPDLHSELNLSSLELGDSALYFCASSVVPDNTDTQYFGPGTRLTVL.

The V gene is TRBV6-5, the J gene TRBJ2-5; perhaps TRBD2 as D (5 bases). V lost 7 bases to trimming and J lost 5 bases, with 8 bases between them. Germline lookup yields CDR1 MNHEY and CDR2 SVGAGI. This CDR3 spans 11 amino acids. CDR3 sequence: CASTPGETQYF. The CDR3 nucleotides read TGTGCCAGCACCCCGGGGGAGACCCAGTACTTC.

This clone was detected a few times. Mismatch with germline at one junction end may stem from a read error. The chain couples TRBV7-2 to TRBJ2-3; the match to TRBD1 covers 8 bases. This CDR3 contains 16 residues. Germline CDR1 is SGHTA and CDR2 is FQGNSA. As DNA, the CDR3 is TGCGCCAGCAGCCAAGGGCCGGGACAGGGCACAGATACGCAGTATTTT. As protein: CASSQGPGQGTDTQYF. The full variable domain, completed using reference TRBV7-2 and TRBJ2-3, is GAGVSQSPSNKVTEKGKDVELRCDPISGHTALYWYRQSLGQGLEFLIYFQGNSAPDKSGLPSDRFSAERTGGSVSTLTIQRTQQEDSAVYLCASSQGPGQGTDTQYFGPGTRLTVL.

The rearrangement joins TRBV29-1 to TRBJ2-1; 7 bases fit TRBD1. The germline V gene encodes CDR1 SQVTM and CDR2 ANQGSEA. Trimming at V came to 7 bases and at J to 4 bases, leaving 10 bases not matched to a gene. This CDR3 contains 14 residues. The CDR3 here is CSGSSQGLYNEQFF. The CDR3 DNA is TGCAGCGGCTCATCACAGGGGCTATACAATGAGCAGTTCTTC.

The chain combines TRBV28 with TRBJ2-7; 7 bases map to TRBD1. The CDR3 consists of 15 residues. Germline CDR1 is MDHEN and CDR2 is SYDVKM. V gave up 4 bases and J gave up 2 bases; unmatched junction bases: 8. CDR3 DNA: TGTGCCAGCAGTTCACCGGGACAGCTTGCCTACGAGCAGTACTTC. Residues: CASSSPGQLAYEQYF. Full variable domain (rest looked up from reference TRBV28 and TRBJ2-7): DVKVTQSSRYLVKRTGEKVFLECVQDMDHENMFWYRQDPGLGLRLIYFSYDVKMKEKGDIPEGYSVSREKKERFSLILESASTNQTSMYLCASSSPGQLAYEQYFGPGTRLTVT.

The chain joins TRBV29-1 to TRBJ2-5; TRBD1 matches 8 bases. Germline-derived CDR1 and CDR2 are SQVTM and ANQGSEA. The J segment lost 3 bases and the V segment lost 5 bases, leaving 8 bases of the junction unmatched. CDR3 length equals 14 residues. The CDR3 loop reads CSVSQGVGEETQYF. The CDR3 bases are TGCAGCGTTTCACAGGGGGTGGGTGAAGAGACCCAGTACTTC.

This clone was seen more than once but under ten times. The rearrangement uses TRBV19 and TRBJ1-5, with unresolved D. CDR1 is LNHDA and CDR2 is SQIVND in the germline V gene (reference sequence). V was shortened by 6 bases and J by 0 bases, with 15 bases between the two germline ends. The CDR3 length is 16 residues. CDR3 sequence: CASSLPPSYSNQPQHF. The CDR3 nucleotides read TGTGCCAGTAGCCTACCGCCGAGCTATAGCAATCAGCCCCAGCATTTT. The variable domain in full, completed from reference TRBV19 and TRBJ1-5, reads DGGITQSPKYLFRKEGQNVTLSCEQNLNHDAMYWYRQDPGQGLRLIYYSQIVNDFQKGDIAEGYSVSREKKESFPLTVTSAQKNPTAFYLCASSLPPSYSNQPQHFGDGTRLSIL.

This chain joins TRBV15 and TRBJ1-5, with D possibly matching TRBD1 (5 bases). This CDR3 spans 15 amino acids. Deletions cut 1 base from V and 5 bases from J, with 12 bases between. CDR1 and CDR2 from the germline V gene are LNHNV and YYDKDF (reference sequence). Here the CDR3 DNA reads TGTGCCACCAGCAGAGGCTCCAGGGCTGATCAGCCCCAGCATTTT. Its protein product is CATSRGSRADQPQHF.

The DNA of the CDR3 is TGTGCCAGCAGCTCGAAAGGACAGGGGCAAGAGACCCAGTACTTC. This gives the protein CASSSKGQGQETQYF. The chain links TRBV7-6 to TRBJ2-5; TRBD1 matches at 9 bases. With 4 bases clipped from V and 2 bases from J, the junction kept 5 bases outside the gene matches. This CDR3 spans 15 amino acids. Germline loops: CDR1 SGHVS, CDR2 FNYEAQ.

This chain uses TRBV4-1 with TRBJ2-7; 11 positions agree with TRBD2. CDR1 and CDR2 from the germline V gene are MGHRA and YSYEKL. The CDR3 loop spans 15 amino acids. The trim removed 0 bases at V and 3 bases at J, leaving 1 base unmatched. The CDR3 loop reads CASSQELAGGYEQYF. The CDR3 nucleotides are TGCGCCAGCAGCCAAGAGCTAGCGGGGGGCTACGAGCAGTACTTC.

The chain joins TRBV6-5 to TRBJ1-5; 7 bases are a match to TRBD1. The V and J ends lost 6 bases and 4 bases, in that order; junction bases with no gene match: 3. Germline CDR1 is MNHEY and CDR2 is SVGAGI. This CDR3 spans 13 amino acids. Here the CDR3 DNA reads TGTGCCAGCAGGCAGACAGGGAATCAGCCCCAGCATTTT. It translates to CASRQTGNQPQHF.

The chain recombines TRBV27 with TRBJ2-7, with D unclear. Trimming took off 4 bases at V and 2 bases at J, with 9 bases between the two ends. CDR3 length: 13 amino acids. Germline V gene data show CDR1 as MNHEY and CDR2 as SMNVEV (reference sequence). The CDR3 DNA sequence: TGTGCCAGCAGTTGGCGTCCAGCCTACGAGCAGTACTTC. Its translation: CASSWRPAYEQYF.